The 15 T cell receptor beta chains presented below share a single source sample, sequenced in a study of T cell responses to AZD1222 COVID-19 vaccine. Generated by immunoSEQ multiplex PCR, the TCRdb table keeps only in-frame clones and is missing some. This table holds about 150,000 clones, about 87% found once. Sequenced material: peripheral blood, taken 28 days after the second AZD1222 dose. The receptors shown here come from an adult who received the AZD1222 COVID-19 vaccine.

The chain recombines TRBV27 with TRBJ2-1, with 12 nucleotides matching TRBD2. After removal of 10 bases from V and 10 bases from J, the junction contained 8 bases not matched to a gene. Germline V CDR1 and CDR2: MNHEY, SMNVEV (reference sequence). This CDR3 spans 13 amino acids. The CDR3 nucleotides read TGTGCCACCGCGGGGCTAGCGGGAGGGGAGCAGTTCTTC. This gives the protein CATAGLAGGEQFF.

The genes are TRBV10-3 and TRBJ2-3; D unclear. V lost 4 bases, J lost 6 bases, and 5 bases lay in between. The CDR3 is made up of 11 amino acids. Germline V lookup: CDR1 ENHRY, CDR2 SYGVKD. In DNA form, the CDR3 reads TGTGCCATCAGTGCCTCCGATACGCAGTATTTT. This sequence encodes CAISASDTQYF.

In DNA form, the CDR3 reads TGTGCCTGGGGCAGGGGGGTGAACACTGAAGCTTTCTTT. Amino acids: CAWGRGVNTEAFF. V and J are TRBV30 and TRBJ1-1; 7 bases map to TRBD1. The germline gives CDR1 GTSNPN, CDR2 SVGIG (reference sequence). Trimming cost V 5 bases and J 0 bases; bases outside gene matches: 3. The CDR3 contains 13 residues.

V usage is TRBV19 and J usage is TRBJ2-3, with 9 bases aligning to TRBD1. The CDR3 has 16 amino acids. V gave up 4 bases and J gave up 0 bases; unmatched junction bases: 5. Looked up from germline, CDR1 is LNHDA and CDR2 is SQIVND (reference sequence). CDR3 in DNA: TGTGCCAGTAGTAGGTTGACAGGGGGGAGCACAGATACGCAGTATTTT. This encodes CASSRLTGGSTDTQYF.

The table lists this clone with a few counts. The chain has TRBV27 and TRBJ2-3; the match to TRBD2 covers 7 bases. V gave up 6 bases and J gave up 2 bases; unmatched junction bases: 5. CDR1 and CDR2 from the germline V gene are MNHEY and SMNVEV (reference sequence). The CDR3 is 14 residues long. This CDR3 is CASSGLGPTDTQYF. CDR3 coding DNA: TGTGCCAGCAGCGGACTAGGCCCCACAGATACGCAGTATTTT.

The CDR3 spells CASSRERNQPQHF. In nucleotides, the CDR3 is TGTGCCAGTAGTAGAGAGCGGAATCAGCCCCAGCATTTT. V usage is TRBV19 and J usage is TRBJ1-5, with no clear D. CDR3 length equals 13 residues. The germline V gene has CDR1 LNHDA and CDR2 SQIVND (reference sequence). V was clipped by 4 bases and J by 4 bases, with 8 bases between them.

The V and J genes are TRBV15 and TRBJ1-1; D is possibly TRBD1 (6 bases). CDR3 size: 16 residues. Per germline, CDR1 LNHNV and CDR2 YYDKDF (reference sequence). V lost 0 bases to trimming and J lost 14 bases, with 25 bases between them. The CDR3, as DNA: TGTGCCACCAGCAGAGATAATCCTTCACAGGGCCGAGGTAGATTCTTT. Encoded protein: CATSRDNPSQGRGRFF.

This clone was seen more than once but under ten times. Here the CDR3 reads CATSKGGEGSGANVLTF. CDR3 bases: TGTGCCACCAGCAAGGGCGGGGAGGGCTCTGGGGCCAACGTCCTGACTTTC. V and J are TRBV15 and TRBJ2-6; TRBD2 matches 7 bases. CDR1 and CDR2 (germline): LNHNV, YYDKDF (reference sequence). Unmatched junction bases numbered 6, after V lost 4 bases and J lost 0 bases. The CDR3 has 17 amino acids.

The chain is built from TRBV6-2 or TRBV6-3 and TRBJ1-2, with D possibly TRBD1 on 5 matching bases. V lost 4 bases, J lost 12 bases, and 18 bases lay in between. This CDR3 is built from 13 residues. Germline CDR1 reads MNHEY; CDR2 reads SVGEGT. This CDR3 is CASSSNSRGENTF. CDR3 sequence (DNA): TGTGCCAGCAGTTCTAACTCACGGGGGGAGAACACCTTC.

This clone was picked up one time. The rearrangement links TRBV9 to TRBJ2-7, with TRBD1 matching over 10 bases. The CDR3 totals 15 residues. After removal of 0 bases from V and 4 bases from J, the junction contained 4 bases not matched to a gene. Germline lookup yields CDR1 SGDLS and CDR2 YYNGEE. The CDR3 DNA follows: TGTGCCAGCAGCGTAGGTGGACAGGGGGTATACGAGCAGTACTTC. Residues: CASSVGGQGVYEQYF.

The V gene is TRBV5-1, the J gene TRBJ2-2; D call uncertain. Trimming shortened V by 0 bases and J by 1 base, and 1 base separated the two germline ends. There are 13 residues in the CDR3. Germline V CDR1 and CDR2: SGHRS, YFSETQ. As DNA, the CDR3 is TGCGCCAGCAGCTTGGGGAACACCGGGGAGCTGTTTTTT. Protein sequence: CASSLGNTGELFF.

The CDR3 region is CASLGQTNQPQHF. The CDR3 DNA follows: TGTGCCAGCCTCGGACAGACCAATCAGCCCCAGCATTTT. The chain joins TRBV28 to TRBJ1-5; weak D call: TRBD1 (6 bases). From germline, CDR1 is MDHEN and CDR2 SYDVKM. This CDR3 contains 13 residues. V lost 8 bases to trimming and J lost 3 bases, with 11 bases between them.

The CDR3 loop reads CASSSNRDVDEKLFF. CDR3 coding DNA: TGTGCCAGCAGCTCGAACAGGGATGTGGATGAAAAACTGTTTTTT. The rearrangement links TRBV7-9 to TRBJ1-4; D is perhaps TRBD1 (6 bases). V was shortened by 4 bases and J by 6 bases, with 15 bases between the two germline ends. The V gene's germline CDR1 is SEHNR and CDR2 FQNEAQ (reference sequence). CDR3 length: 15 residues.

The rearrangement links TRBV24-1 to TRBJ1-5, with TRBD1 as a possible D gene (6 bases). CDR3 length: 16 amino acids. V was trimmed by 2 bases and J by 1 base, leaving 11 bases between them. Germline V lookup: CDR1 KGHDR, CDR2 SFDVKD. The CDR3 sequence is CATSDSRGASNQPQHF. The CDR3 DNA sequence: TGTGCCACCAGTGATTCCCGGGGGGCCAGCAATCAGCCCCAGCATTTT.

The CDR3 DNA is TGTGCCAGCAGCTTAGGTGGGACTGACACCGGGGAGCTGTTTTTT. Translated, it gives CASSLGGTDTGELFF. This sequence joins TRBV7-3 and TRBJ2-2, with D maybe TRBD2 (6 bases). Germline V gene lookup returns CDR1 SGHTA and CDR2 FQGTGA. CDR3 length equals 15 residues. V shed 2 bases and J shed 3 bases, with 10 bases lying between them.